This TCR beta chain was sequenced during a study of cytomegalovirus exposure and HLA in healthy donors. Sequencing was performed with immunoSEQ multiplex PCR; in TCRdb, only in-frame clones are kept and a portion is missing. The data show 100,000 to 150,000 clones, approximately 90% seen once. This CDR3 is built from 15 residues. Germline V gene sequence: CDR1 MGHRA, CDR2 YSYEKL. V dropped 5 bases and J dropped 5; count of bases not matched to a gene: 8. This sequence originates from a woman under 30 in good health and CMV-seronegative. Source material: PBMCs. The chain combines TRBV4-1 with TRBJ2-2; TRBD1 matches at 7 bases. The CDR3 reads CASSYDRARTGELFF. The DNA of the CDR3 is TGCGCCAGCAGCTACGACAGGGCGAGGACCGGGGAGCTGTTTTTT.